This TCR beta chain was recorded in a study of OX40 agonist ivuxolimab in advanced cancers. Turning to the study itself: Ivuxolimab is a fully human IgG2 antibody that activates OX40 (CD134). The study's findings and limits: No determination was made of the antigen specificity of the expanded peripheral T cells.

TCRdb's table, derived via immunoSEQ multiplex PCR, lists solely in-frame clones and lacks some. This table has under 40,000 clones, 70% to 80% appearing once. Per the germline V gene, CDR1 is SGHTA and CDR2 is FQGNSA. The CDR3 contains 15 residues. The V gene lost 3 bases and the J gene lost 0 bases, with 9 bases spanning the gap. With regard to this clone: Antigen: not known.

The sample was CD4+ or CD8+ T cells sorted from blood, taken in a trial of the OX40 agonist ivuxolimab. The clonotype originates from an adult with an advanced solid tumor such as melanoma, head and neck, liver or kidney cancer. The V call is TRBV7-2, the J call TRBJ1-5; D possibly corresponds to TRBD1 (5 bases). The CDR3 nucleotides read TGTGCCAGCAGCTTCGGGGGAAGTAGCAATCAGCCCCAGCATTTT. This translates into CASSFGGSSNQPQHF.